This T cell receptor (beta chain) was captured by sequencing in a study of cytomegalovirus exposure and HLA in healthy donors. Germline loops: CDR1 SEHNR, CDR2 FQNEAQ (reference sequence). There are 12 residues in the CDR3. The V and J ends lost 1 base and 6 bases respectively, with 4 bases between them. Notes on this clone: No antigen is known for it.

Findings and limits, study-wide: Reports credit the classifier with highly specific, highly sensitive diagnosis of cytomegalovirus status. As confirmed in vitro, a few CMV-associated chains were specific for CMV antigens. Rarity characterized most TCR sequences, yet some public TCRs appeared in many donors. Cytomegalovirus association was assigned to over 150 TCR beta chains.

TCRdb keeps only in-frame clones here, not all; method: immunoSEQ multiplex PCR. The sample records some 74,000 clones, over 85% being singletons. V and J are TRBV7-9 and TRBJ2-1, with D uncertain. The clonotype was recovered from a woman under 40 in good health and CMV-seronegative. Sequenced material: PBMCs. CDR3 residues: CASSLVGNEQFF. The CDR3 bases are TGTGCCAGCAGCTTAGTCGGCAATGAGCAGTTCTTC.